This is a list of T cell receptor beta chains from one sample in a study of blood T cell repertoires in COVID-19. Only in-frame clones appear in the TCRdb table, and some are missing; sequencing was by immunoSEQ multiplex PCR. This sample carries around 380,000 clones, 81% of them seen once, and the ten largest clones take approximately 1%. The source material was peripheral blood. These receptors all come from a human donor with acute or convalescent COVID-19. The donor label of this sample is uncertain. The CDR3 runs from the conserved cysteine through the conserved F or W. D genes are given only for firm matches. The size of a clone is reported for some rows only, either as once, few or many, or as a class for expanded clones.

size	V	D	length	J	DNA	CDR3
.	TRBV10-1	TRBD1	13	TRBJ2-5	TGCGCCAGCGGACGACAGGGATCGGAGACCCAGTACTTC	CASGRQGSETQYF
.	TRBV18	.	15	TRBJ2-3	TGTGCCAGCTCACCACCGCGGAGGGGCACAGATACGCAGTATTTT	CASSPPRRGTDTQYF
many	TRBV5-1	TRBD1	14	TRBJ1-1	TGCGCCAGCAGCCGAGATCTACAGGGGACTGAAGCTTTCTTT	CASSRDLQGTEAFF
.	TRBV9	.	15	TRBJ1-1	TGTGCCAGCAGCGTAGGGTTAGGGCGGGACACTGAAGCTTTCTTT	CASSVGLGRDTEAFF
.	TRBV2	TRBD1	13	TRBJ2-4	TGTGCCAGCAGTGACAGGGGGCCGAGCATTCAGTACTTC	CASSDRGPSIQYF
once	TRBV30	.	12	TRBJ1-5	TGTGCCTGGAGCGGCCAGGGGCGGGCCCAGCATTTT	CAWSGQGRAQHF
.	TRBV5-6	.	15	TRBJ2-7	TGTGCCAGCAGGGGGACTGGACAGGAGCGCTACGAGCAGTACTTC	CASRGTGQERYEQYF
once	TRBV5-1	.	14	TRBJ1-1	TGCGCCAGCAAAATACTACCAATGAACACTGAAGCTTTCTTT	CASKILPMNTEAFF
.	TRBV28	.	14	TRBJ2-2	TGTGCCAGCAGTTTTGGAGGTTACACCGGGGAGCTGTTTTTT	CASSFGGYTGELFF
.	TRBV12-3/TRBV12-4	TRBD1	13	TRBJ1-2	TGTGCCAGCAGTTTTAGGACAGGGGGTCGCTACACCTTC	CASSFRTGGRYTF
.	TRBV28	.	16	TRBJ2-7	TGTGCCAGCAGTTTAAGGGGTTACCGATGGGGCTACGAGCAGTACTTC	CASSLRGYRWGYEQYF
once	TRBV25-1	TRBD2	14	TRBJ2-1	TGTGCCAGCATAGGAAGCGGGAGAGTCTATGAGCAGTTCTTC	CASIGSGRVYEQFF
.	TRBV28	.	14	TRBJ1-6	TGTGCCAGCAGAAACAGGGTTTCGAATTCACCCCTCCACTTT	CASRNRVSNSPLHF
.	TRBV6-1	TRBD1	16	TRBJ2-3	TGTGCCAGCAGTGAAAAACAGGGGGCGAATACAGATACGCAGTATTTT	CASSEKQGANTDTQYF
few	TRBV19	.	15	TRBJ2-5	TGTGCCAGTAGGCCCTCAACGGACACCCAAGAGACCCAGTACTTC	CASRPSTDTQETQYF
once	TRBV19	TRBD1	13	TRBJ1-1	TGTGCCAGTAGTAGAGCAGGGGGCTCAAGAGCTTTCTTT	CASSRAGGSRAFF
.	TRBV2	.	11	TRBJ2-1	TGTGCCAGCAGTGTCGACAGGGAGCAGTTCTTC	CASSVDREQFF
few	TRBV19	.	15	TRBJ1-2	TGTGCCAGTAGTATCCCGGGACACCAGGGCTATGGCTACACCTTC	CASSIPGHQGYGYTF
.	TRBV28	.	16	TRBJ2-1	TGTGCCAGCAGTCCGTGGACAGCCACCTCCTACAATGAGCAGTTCTTC	CASSPWTATSYNEQFF
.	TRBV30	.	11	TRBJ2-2	TGTGCCTGGAGACGGACCGGGGAGCTGTTTTTT	CAWRRTGELFF
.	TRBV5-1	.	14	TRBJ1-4	TGCGCCAGCAAAAAGGGGGCAACTAATGAAAAACTGTTTTTT	CASKKGATNEKLFF
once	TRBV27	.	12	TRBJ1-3	TGTGCCAGCAGTTCTCCTGGAAACACCATATATTTT	CASSSPGNTIYF